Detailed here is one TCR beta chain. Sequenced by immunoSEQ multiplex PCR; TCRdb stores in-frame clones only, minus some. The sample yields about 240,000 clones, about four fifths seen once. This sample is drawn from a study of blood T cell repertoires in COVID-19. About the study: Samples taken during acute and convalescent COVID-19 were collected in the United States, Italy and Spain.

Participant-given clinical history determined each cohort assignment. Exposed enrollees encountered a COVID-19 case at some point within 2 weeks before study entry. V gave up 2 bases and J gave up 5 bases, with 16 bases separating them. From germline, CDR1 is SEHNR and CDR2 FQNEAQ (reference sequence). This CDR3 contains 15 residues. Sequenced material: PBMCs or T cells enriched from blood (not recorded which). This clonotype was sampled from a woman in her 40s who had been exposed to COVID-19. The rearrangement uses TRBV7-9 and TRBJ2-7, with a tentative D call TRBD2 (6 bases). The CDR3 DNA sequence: TGTGCCAGCAGCTTACGGGGGAGCGGGTGGGACGAGCAGTACTTC. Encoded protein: CASSLRGSGWDEQYF. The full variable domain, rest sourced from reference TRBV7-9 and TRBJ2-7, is DTGVSQNPRHKITKRGQNVTFRCDPISEHNRLYWYRQTLGQGPEFLTYFQNEAQLEKSRLLSDRFSAERPKGSFSTLEIQRTEQGDSAMYLCASSLRGSGWDEQYFGPGTRLTVT.